This is a list of T cell receptor beta chains from one sample in a study of T cell responses to AZD1222 COVID-19 vaccine. Assay: immunoSEQ multiplex PCR; the TCRdb copy retains only in-frame clones and omits some. Found here are about 150,000 clones, 92% of them singletons; the top ten hold 2.5% to 4%. The sample here was peripheral blood, taken 28 days after the second AZD1222 dose. Every receptor here comes from an adult who received the AZD1222 COVID-19 vaccine. CDR3s include the opening cysteine and the closing phenylalanine or tryptophan. The order of the fields is D gene, J gene, clone size, V gene, CDR3 length, CDR3 DNA, CDR3 protein. The D gene is left open where the match is weak. For some rows the clone size is stated as once, few or many, or as a class when expanded; others skip it.

>-|TRBJ2-5|-|TRBV5-4|13
TGTGCCAGCAGCTCGGTCAACCAAGAGACCCAGTACTTC
CASSSVNQETQYF
>-|TRBJ1-5|-|TRBV10-3|15
TGTGCCATCAGTGAGTCGAGTCAGGGGAATCAGCCCCAGCATTTT
CAISESSQGNQPQHF
>TRBD1|TRBJ1-2|-|TRBV19|16
TGTGCCAGTAGCCCGGGACAGGGAGTCCGCGGGGGTGGCTACACCTTC
CASSPGQGVRGGGYTF
>-|TRBJ1-3|-|TRBV4-3|16
TGCGCCAGCAGCCAAGAACTGGGTATCTCTGGAAACACCATATATTTT
CASSQELGISGNTIYF
>TRBD2|TRBJ2-7|-|TRBV2|16
TGTGCCAGCATCTCCCGCTTGCGGGGGGGTCCCTACGAGCAGTACTTC
CASISRLRGGPYEQYF
>-|TRBJ1-5|-|TRBV20-1|15
TGCAGTGCTAGTCCGGGACAAAATAGCAATCAGCCCCAGCATTTT
CSASPGQNSNQPQHF
>TRBD2|TRBJ2-5|-|TRBV5-1|15
TGCGCCAGCAGCTCTGCGGGAGGGCCGCGGGAGACCCAGTACTTC
CASSSAGGPRETQYF
>-|TRBJ2-1|-|TRBV15|14
TGTGCCACCAGCAGAGATCTCGGAGGCAATGAGCAGTTCTTC
CATSRDLGGNEQFF
>-|TRBJ2-7|-|TRBV29-1|13
TGCAGCGTTGAACCGCAGGGCTCCTACGAGCAGTACTTC
CSVEPQGSYEQYF
>-|TRBJ2-7|-|TRBV27|16
TGTGCCAGCAGTTCCCCCGGTGGTGTCCGGGCTAGGGAGCAGTACTTC
CASSSPGGVRAREQYF
>TRBD1|TRBJ1-3|-|TRBV27|17
TGTGCCAGCAGTCCCCGACAGGGGCCATACTCTGGAAACACCATATATTTT
CASSPRQGPYSGNTIYF
>TRBD1|TRBJ1-2|-|TRBV29-1|14
TGCAGCGTTGTTCCCCGGGACAGGGGACATGGCTACACCTTC
CSVVPRDRGHGYTF
>-|TRBJ2-7|-|TRBV7-2|15
TGTGCCAGCAGCCCGAGCCGACTTCCTACTTACGAGCAGTACTTC
CASSPSRLPTYEQYF
>-|TRBJ2-7|-|TRBV25-1|13
TGTGCCAGCAGTGACGGCATAAGAAACGAGCAGTACTTC
CASSDGIRNEQYF
>-|TRBJ1-5|-|TRBV28|15
TGTGCCAGCACCCCCGGGGGGGTTCGCAATCAGCCCCAGCATTTT
CASTPGGVRNQPQHF
>TRBD2|TRBJ2-7|few|TRBV9|15
TGTGCCAGCAGCGTAGGTCTAGCGGGCTCCTACGAGCAGTACTTC
CASSVGLAGSYEQYF
>TRBD1|TRBJ1-1|-|TRBV3-1/TRBV3-2|17
TGTGCCAGCAGCCAGCAACTGACAGGGAACTTTGACACTGAAGCTTTCTTT
CASSQQLTGNFDTEAFF
>-|TRBJ2-2|-|TRBV24-1|14
TGTGCCACCAGTGATTTGACGGGGACCGGGGAGCTGTTTTTT
CATSDLTGTGELFF
>-|TRBJ1-1|once|TRBV18|13
TGTGCCAGCTCAGGGATCCCGAACACTGAAGCTTTCTTT
CASSGIPNTEAFF
>TRBD2|TRBJ2-2|-|TRBV5-3|20
TGTGCCAGAAGCTTTGGGACTAGCGGGGAGCAAAATTCGAACACCGGGGAGCTGTTTTTT
CARSFGTSGEQNSNTGELFF
>-|TRBJ2-2|-|TRBV7-2|17
TGTGCCAGCAGTTCCCGCGGAGGGGCTCCGAACACCGGGGAGCTGTTTTTT
CASSSRGGAPNTGELFF
>TRBD1|TRBJ1-1|-|TRBV18|14
TGTGCCAGCTGCCAGGACAGGGGGCTTACTGAAGCTTTCTTT
CASCQDRGLTEAFF
>-|TRBJ1-1|-|TRBV28|15
TGTGCCAGCAGCTTGATCCCGATGGGGGCTACTGAAGCTTTCTTT
CASSLIPMGATEAFF
>-|TRBJ1-1|-|TRBV5-1|14
TGCGCCAGCAGCTCCTCGACGGCGAACACTGAAGCTTTCTTT
CASSSSTANTEAFF
>TRBD2|TRBJ2-7|-|TRBV6-1|14
TGTGCCAGCAGTGAGGGACTAGCGGGCTACGAGCAGTACTTC
CASSEGLAGYEQYF
>-|TRBJ1-2|-|TRBV6-2/TRBV6-3|17
TGTGCCAGCAGTTACGATGTCGAGCGACTTGGTAGTTGGGGCTACACCTTC
CASSYDVERLGSWGYTF
>TRBD1|TRBJ1-5|-|TRBV29-1|13
TGCAGCGTTCAGGGGACAGGGGGCCTTGCCCAGCATTTT
CSVQGTGGLAQHF
>-|TRBJ2-7|-|TRBV6-5|13
TGTGCCAGCAGTCTTGGACAGAACTACGAGCAGTACTTC
CASSLGQNYEQYF
>TRBD1|TRBJ1-1|-|TRBV6-6|15
TGTGCCAGCAGTTCCCCGGACAGGGGGAGCACTGAAGCTTTCTTT
CASSSPDRGSTEAFF
>TRBD1|TRBJ1-4|-|TRBV7-8|15
TGTGCCAGCAGCAGATTGACAGGGGTTAATGAAAAACTGTTTTTT
CASSRLTGVNEKLFF
>-|TRBJ2-1|once|TRBV28|14
TGTGCCAGCACCATAGGGGGGAGGTTAAATGAGCAGTTCTTC
CASTIGGRLNEQFF
>-|TRBJ2-2|-|TRBV6-5|15
TGTGCCAGCAGGCCCGGGACTCTCAACACCGGGGAGCTGTTTTTT
CASRPGTLNTGELFF
>-|TRBJ2-7|-|TRBV27|11
TGTGCCAGCAGTTCGGGACACGAGCAGTACTTC
CASSSGHEQYF
>TRBD1|TRBJ1-2|-|TRBV3-1/TRBV3-2|13
TGTGCCAGCAGCCCAGGACAGGGTAGGGGGTACACCTTC
CASSPGQGRGYTF
>TRBD2|TRBJ2-3|-|TRBV20-1|15
TGCAGTGCTAGTGTTAGCGGGAGGGCCACAGATACGCAGTATTTT
CSASVSGRATDTQYF
>-|TRBJ1-4|-|TRBV6-5|12
TGTGCCAGCAGTAGGACAGAAGAAAAACTGTTTTTT
CASSRTEEKLFF
>-|TRBJ2-1|-|TRBV24-1|13
TGTGCCACCAGTGATTCTCCAGACAATGAGCAGTTCTTC
CATSDSPDNEQFF
>-|TRBJ1-1|-|TRBV5-6|12
TGTGCCAGCAGCTTGTTGGCAGCTGAAGCTTTCTTT
CASSLLAAEAFF
>-|TRBJ1-1|-|TRBV28|13
TGTGCCAGCAGTTTAGGGCAGAACACTGAAGCTTTCTTT
CASSLGQNTEAFF
>TRBD1|TRBJ1-2|-|TRBV3-1/TRBV3-2|16
TGTGCCAGCAGCCATCTCGACAGGGGCCCTAACTATGGCTACACCTTC
CASSHLDRGPNYGYTF
>TRBD2|TRBJ2-1|-|TRBV2|14
TGTGCCAGCAGTTCCATAGCGGGAGGGCGCGAGCAGTTCTTC
CASSSIAGGREQFF